This entry describes one T cell receptor (beta chain). The antigen remains undetermined. The source of the sample is a study of T cells after yellow fever vaccination. Study-wide findings and caveats: It was a weaker secondary response, yet one that peaked faster, at day 5 versus 15.

One entry per CDR3 protein, called by TCRdb with MiXCR from the 5' RACE reads. The profile covers under 500,000 distinct CDR3 sequences, with around a sixth appearing a single time and roughly 19% taken by the ten largest. The germline V gene has CDR1 MDHEN and CDR2 SYDVKM. The CDR3 extends over 12 amino acids. V was clipped by 5 bases and J by 5 bases, with 9 bases between them. Specimen: PBMCs, collected before the yellow fever booster vaccination. V usage is TRBV28 and J usage is TRBJ1-1; a possible D gene is TRBD1 (6 bases). The TCR was taken from a young man who received the YFV17D yellow fever vaccine. The CDR3 coding sequence is TGTGCCAGCAGTGTGCAGGGGACTGAAGCTTTCTTT. Encoded protein: CASSVQGTEAFF. The variable domain in full, completed from reference TRBV28 and TRBJ1-1, reads DVKVTQSSRYLVKRTGEKVFLECVQDMDHENMFWYRQDPGLGLRLIYFSYDVKMKEKGDIPEGYSVSREKKERFSLILESASTNQTSMYLCASSVQGTEAFFGQGTRLTVV.